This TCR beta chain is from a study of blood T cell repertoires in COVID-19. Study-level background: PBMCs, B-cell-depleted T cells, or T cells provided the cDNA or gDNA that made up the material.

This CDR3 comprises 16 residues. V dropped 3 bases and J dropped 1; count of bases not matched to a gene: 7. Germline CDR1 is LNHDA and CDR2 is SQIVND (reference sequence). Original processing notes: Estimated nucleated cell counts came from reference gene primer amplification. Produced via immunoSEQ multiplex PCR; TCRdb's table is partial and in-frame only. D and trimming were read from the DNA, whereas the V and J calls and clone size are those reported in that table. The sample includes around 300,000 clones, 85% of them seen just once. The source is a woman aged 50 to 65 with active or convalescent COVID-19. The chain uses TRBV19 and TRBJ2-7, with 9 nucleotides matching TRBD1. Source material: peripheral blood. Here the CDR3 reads CASSIMVGQGSYEQYF. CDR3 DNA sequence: TGTGCCAGTAGTATCATGGTCGGACAGGGGTCCTACGAGCAGTACTTC.